These 18 T cell receptor beta chains share one sample of origin, sequenced in a study of beta chain features in type 1 diabetes. Reverse transcribing all isolated RNA meant expressed TCRB transcripts were sequenced. The data were produced by immunoSEQ multiplex PCR, yet TCRdb's version contains in-frame clones alone and is incomplete. The table lists a few hundred thousand clones, 25% to 30% of them singletons. The specimen sequenced was central memory CD4+ T cells from blood. The receptors originated from a man aged 25-45 years in good health.

This clone appeared a few times. This chain joins TRBV5-4 and TRBJ1-1; D is perhaps TRBD1 (5 bases). The V end lost 4 bases, the J end lost 1 base, and 17 bases lay between the germline ends. Germline V gene sequence: CDR1 SGHNT, CDR2 YYREEE (reference sequence). The CDR3 has 16 residues. The chain's CDR3 is CASSPAGTDSNTEAFF. In DNA, the CDR3 is TGTGCCAGCAGCCCAGCAGGGACGGATTCGAACACTGAAGCTTTCTTT.

This clone was picked up a small number of times. The chain couples TRBV11-2 to TRBJ2-1; D unresolved. Per germline, CDR1 SGHAT and CDR2 FQNNGV. The CDR3 covers 17 residues. The germline V and J ends were trimmed by 4 bases and 0 bases, with 16 bases remaining between them. The CDR3: CASSSRSGYSSYNEQFF. Written as DNA, the CDR3 is TGTGCCAGCAGCTCACGCTCCGGGTATTCCTCCTACAATGAGCAGTTCTTC.

J is TRBJ1-2 and V is TRBV5-1; 7 bases are a match to TRBD1. The length of the CDR3 is 14 residues. J gave up 2 bases and V 0 bases, and 1 base lay outside the gene matches. From germline, CDR1 is SGHRS and CDR2 YFSETQ. Here the CDR3 reads CASSLGDSNYGYTF. DNA of the CDR3: TGCGCCAGCAGCTTGGGGGACAGCAACTATGGCTACACCTTC.

This clone was observed a few times. This chain joins TRBV6-5 and TRBJ2-5; D is perhaps TRBD1 or TRBD2 (5 bases each). V lost 10 bases to trimming and J lost 1 base, with 13 bases between them. The CDR3 covers 13 residues. CDR1 is MNHEY and CDR2 is SVGAGI in the germline V gene. The CDR3 spells CAIARGRQETQYF. In DNA form, the CDR3 reads TGTGCCATCGCCCGGGGCCGCCAAGAGACCCAGTACTTC.

The chain employs TRBV5-1 and TRBJ1-1; D remains ambiguous. Germline V CDR1 and CDR2: SGHRS, YFSETQ. The CDR3 length is 12 residues. V dropped 4 bases and J dropped 1 base, with 5 bases sitting between them. The CDR3 DNA reads TGCGCCAGCAGCCAAAGGAACACTGAAGCTTTCTTT. Residues: CASSQRNTEAFF.

The V gene is TRBV18, the J gene TRBJ2-5; D gene unclear. Germline-derived CDR1 and CDR2 are KGHSH and LQKENI. The CDR3 has 13 residues. The V end was cut by 0 bases, the J end by 5 bases, with 7 bases between. CDR3 sequence: CASSPPSSETQYF. The CDR3 bases are TGTGCCAGCTCACCACCTAGCTCGGAGACCCAGTACTTC.

In its sample, this clone was seen once. This rearrangement joins TRBV5-1 to TRBJ2-3; tentative D call: TRBD2 (6 bases). V was cut by 4 bases and J by 5 bases, with 20 bases left in between. This CDR3 region has 16 residues. Germline CDR1 reads SGHRS; CDR2 reads YFSETQ. CDR3 loop: CASSPAGGLEGDTQYF. DNA for the CDR3: TGCGCCAGCAGCCCGGCCGGCGGGCTGGAGGGAGATACGCAGTATTTT.

CDR3 coding DNA: TGCAGCGTTGTACAGGGTGGCTATGGCTACACCTTC. Its translation is CSVVQGGYGYTF. The chain combines TRBV29-1 with TRBJ1-2, with D perhaps TRBD1 (6 bases). The ends were cut back, 4 bases at V and 4 bases at J, with 10 bases in the middle. This CDR3 comprises 12 residues. Per germline, CDR1 SQVTM and CDR2 ANQGSEA.

This chain uses TRBV7-2 with TRBJ2-6; D remains unclear. This CDR3 comprises 13 residues. V was trimmed by 4 bases and J by 0 bases, leaving 1 base between them. Germline CDR1 and CDR2: SGHTA and FQGNSA. The CDR3 coding sequence is TGTGCCAGCAGCTCCTCTGGGGCCAACGTCCTGACTTTC. Protein product: CASSSSGANVLTF.

This clone has a handful of counts. The chain joins TRBV15 to TRBJ2-3, with a tentative D call TRBD2 (5 bases). The V and J ends lost 3 bases and 3 bases respectively, with 13 bases between them. From germline, CDR1 is LNHNV and CDR2 YYDKDF (reference sequence). The CDR3 contains 15 residues. The CDR3 nucleotides read TGTGCCACCAGCAGTCCCCGGGGTGGGACAGATACGCAGTATTTT. The encoded protein is CATSSPRGGTDTQYF. Filled out from reference TRBV15 and TRBJ2-3, the complete variable domain reads DAMVIQNPRYQVTQFGKPVTLSCSQTLNHNVMYWYQQKSSQAPKLLFHYYDKDFNNEADTPDNFQSRRPNTSFCFLDIRSPGLGDTAMYLCATSSPRGGTDTQYFGPGTRLTVL.

There are a few counts of this clone. The chain recombines TRBV30 with TRBJ2-1; 11 nucleotides align to TRBD2. The germline CDR1 and CDR2 sequences are GTSNPN and SVGIG (reference sequence). The CDR3 is 14 residues long. Trimming cost V 4 bases and J 8 bases; bases outside gene matches: 7. The CDR3 sequence is CAWIRGGLADEQFF. The CDR3 DNA reads TGTGCCTGGATCCGGGGGGGACTAGCGGATGAGCAGTTCTTC.

This clone was detected a few times. The genes are TRBV7-2 and TRBJ1-6, with 8 bases lining up with TRBD1. Germline-derived CDR1 and CDR2 are SGHTA and FQGNSA. V shed 5 bases, J shed 6 bases, and the junction held 6 bases outside the gene matches. CDR3 size: 15 residues. This CDR3 is CASSLQGAVNSPLHF. CDR3 nucleotide sequence: TGTGCCAGCAGCCTTCAGGGGGCAGTTAATTCACCCCTCCACTTT.

V gene TRBV4-2 combines with J gene TRBJ2-7; 8 bases are shared with TRBD2. The CDR3 is 15 residues long. V shed 4 bases, J shed 3 bases, and the junction held 8 bases outside the gene matches. CDR1 is LGHNA and CDR2 is YNFKEQ in the germline V gene. The CDR3 loop is CASSLRAGALYEQYF. The CDR3 nucleotides are TGTGCCAGCAGCCTAAGAGCGGGGGCCCTCTACGAGCAGTACTTC.

This clone has only a few counts. The chain couples TRBV28 to TRBJ2-5; perhaps TRBD2 as D (6 bases). The CDR3 length is 15 residues. Germline V gives CDR1 MDHEN, CDR2 SYDVKM. V lost 2 bases, J lost 4 bases, and 14 bases lay in between. The CDR3 protein is CASSLGGMGTETQYF. The CDR3 region has the DNA TGTGCCAGCAGTTTAGGGGGGATGGGTACAGAGACCCAGTACTTC.

This clone appeared many times. The rearrangement joins TRBV2 to TRBJ2-5, with D possibly matching TRBD2 (5 bases). CDR1 is SNHLY and CDR2 is FYNNEI in the germline V gene. The germline V and J ends were trimmed by 8 bases and 5 bases, with 12 bases remaining between them. The CDR3 extends over 12 amino acids. The DNA for the CDR3 is TGTGCCAGCGTCGGGGTTGGGGAGACCCAGTACTTC. Translation: CASVGVGETQYF.

CDR3 in amino acids: CSVGPPRWSNTGELFF. In DNA, the CDR3 is TGCAGCGTTGGACCCCCTCGGTGGTCGAACACCGGGGAGCTGTTTTTT. The genes are TRBV29-1 and TRBJ2-2; D remains ambiguous. This CDR3 has 16 residues. Germline CDR1 SQVTM, CDR2 ANQGSEA. V lost 4 bases, J lost 0 bases, and 15 bases lay in between.

The V call is TRBV23-1, the J call TRBJ2-1; no definite D call. TRBV23-1 is given ORF status, its function remaining uncertain. The CDR3 contains 16 residues. V was clipped by 8 bases and J by 3 bases, with 20 bases between them. The CDR3 reads CASPRHAATYYNEQFF. CDR3 bases: TGCGCCAGCCCCCGGCACGCCGCTACCTACTACAATGAGCAGTTCTTC.

In its sample, this clone was seen a few times. J is TRBJ2-3 and V is TRBV7-9, with D possibly called TRBD1 or TRBD2 (5 bases each). V was cut by 2 bases and J by 2 bases, with 11 bases left in between. The V gene's germline CDR1 is SEHNR and CDR2 FQNEAQ (reference sequence). The CDR3 contains 15 residues. In nucleotides, the CDR3 is TGTGCCAGCAGCTTATCCGGGGACGCCACAGATACGCAGTATTTT. Its protein is CASSLSGDATDTQYF.